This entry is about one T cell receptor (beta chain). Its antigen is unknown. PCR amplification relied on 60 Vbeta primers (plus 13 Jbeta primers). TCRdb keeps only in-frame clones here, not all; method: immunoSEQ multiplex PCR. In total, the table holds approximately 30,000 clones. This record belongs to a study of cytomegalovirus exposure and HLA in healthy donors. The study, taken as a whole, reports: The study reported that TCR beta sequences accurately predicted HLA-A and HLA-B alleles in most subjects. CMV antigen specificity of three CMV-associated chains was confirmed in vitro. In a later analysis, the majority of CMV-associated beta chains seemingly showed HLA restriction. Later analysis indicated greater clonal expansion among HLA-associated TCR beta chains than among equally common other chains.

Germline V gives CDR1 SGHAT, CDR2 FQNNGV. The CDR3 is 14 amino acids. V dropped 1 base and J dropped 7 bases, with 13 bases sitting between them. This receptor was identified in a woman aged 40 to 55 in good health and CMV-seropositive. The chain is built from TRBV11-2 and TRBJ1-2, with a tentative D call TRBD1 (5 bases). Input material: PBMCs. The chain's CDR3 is CASSLGPDTVGYTF. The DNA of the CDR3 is TGTGCCAGCAGCTTAGGCCCGGACACCGTTGGCTACACCTTC.